This T cell receptor beta chain was documented in a study of beta chain features in type 1 diabetes (dated by TCRdb to between 2018 and 2020). Looking at the study overall: No differences in mean age, gender distribution, total cell number or subset yield were found between patients and healthy donors. Whereas all 30 or so donors provided naive and central memory subsets, regulatory and stem cell-like memory subsets were isolated from just 8 patients and about eight healthy donors. The study compared the TCRB repertoires of sorted circulating CD4+ T cell subsets in recently diagnosed type 1 diabetes patients with those in matched healthy donors. Across all samples, about 110 million sorted cells were examined, and cell number per subset correlated strongly with RNA yield.

The table lists this clone with a few counts. It lacks a known antigen. Germline and junction disagree at one end, which may indicate a read error. The paper's findings and limits, for the study overall: Naive, central memory and regulatory TCRB repertoires appeared more similar among patients than among healthy donors. PCR might favor shorter templates, but patient and control samples were amplified and corrected together, so any skew would affect both groups equally. Because cDNA was sequenced instead of genomic DNA, highly expressing activated cells could be over-represented, though the groups showed no difference in activation or CD3 levels. In all four CD4+ subsets, TCRB CDR3 length was moderately but significantly shorter in type 1 diabetes patients. HLA sub-analyses involved small numbers of individuals, so any influence of HLA type on TCRB rearrangement remained unresolved. At VDJ recombination sites, patients with type 1 diabetes made fewer insertions and deleted more nucleotides, a pattern implying thymic rearrangement abnormalities.

Each donor gave one peripheral blood draw, about 100 mL on average, collected into heparinised tubes. A BD FACSAria II and a panel including CD45RO, CCR7, CD25, CD127, CD95 and CD27 were used to sort naive, central memory, regulatory and stem cell-like memory CD4+ T cells. Every sorted population had a purity above 95%. PBMCs were separated immediately by Lymphoprep density gradient centrifugation and were stained directly, without being cultured. So that batch effects would be minimized, each experiment stained and sorted samples in pairs, pairing one healthy donor with one patient. All of the isolated RNA was reverse transcribed with the High Capacity cDNA Reverse Transcription Kit, so expressed TCRB transcripts were sequenced. Deep immunoSEQ sequencing was applied to naive, central memory and regulatory T cell samples, giving an average of around 3.4 million total reads per sample. Sorted cells were lysed in RLT buffer and RNA was extracted with DNase-treated RNeasy Micro or Mini kits, depending on cell number. To prevent cross-contamination, each cell subset was processed individually, whereas patient and healthy donor samples were processed jointly. The immunoSEQ multiplex PCR was used to amplify TCRB sequences from cDNA, yielding 87-bp fragments that span the CDR3 region. Amplicons were sequenced on the Illumina HiSeq platform. The original pipeline was this. Synthetic template baselines were used to correct PCR bias computationally, reads within Hamming distance 2 were collapsed together, and singletons that could not be merged were discarded. Reads were aligned against IMGT to assign V, D and J genes, CDR3 length and insertions or deletions at six rearrangement sites. Within each subset, clonotype counts were normalized to sorted cell number, after which true diversity and Gini coefficients were computed with the tcR R package. Repertoire sharing was quantified using the overlap coefficient calculated on TCRB nucleotide sequences. Out-of-frame TCRB sequences from naive cells were analyzed as a proxy for the pre-selection repertoire. TCRdb provides this immuneACCESS table in a form limited to in-frame rearrangements. Some clones are lacking; in checked studies, under half of them reflect an unresolved V gene, and why the rest are absent is not known. The D gene and trimming were derived from the DNA, and the V and J assignments and clone size from that table. In this sample the table shows more than 550,000 clones, about 14% of which occur a single time. The ten largest account for 0.035% to 0.045% of the sample.

According to the germline V gene, CDR1 reads MDHEN and CDR2 reads SYDVKM. The CDR3 numbers 12 residues from cysteine through phenylalanine. The CDR3 DNA has 36 bases and is translated from base 1. The rearranged segments are TRBV28 and TRBJ2-7; TRBD2 fits 11 bases in the junction. Material for sequencing was naive CD4+ T cells from blood. The sample's cell subset or site, from its label and the paper: true naive CD4+ T cells. This sequence originates from a young man with type 1 diabetes. The DNA reads as follows: TGTGCCAGCAGTACCACAACTAGCGGGGGCGACTTC. This encodes CASSTTTSGGDF.